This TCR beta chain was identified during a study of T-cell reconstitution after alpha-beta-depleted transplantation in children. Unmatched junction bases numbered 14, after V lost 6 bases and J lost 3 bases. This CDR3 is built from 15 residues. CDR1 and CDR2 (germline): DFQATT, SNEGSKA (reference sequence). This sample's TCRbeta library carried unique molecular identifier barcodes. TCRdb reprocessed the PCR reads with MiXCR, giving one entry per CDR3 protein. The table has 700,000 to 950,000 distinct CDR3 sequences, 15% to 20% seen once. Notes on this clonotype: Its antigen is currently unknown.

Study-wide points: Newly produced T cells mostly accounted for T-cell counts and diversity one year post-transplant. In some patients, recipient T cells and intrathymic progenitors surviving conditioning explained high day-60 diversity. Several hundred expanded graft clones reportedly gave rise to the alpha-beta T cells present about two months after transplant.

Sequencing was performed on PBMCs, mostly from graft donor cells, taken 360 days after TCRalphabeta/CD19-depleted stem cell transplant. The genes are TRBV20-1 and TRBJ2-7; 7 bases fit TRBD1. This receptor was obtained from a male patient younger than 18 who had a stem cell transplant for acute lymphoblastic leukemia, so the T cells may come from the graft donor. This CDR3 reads CSARRPGQPFYEQYF. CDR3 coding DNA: TGCAGTGCCCGCCGACCGGGACAGCCCTTCTACGAGCAGTACTTC.